Listed below are T cell receptor beta chains from one sample, sequenced in a study of T cells in Graves' hyperthyroidism and ophthalmopathy. TCRdb fed the multiplex PCR reads into MiXCR, producing one record per CDR3 protein. This table holds around 690,000 distinct CDR3 sequences, 17% found once. The sample consisted of blood. These receptor sequences come from a man aged 45-65 years with Graves' hyperthyroidism. Both conserved end residues are part of each CDR3. The D gene is left open where the match is weak. Part of the rows lack a size; the others show once, few, many or a class for expanded clones.

d_call	clone_size	v_call	j_call	cdr3_aa	cdr3_nt
TRBD2	NA	TRBV20-1	TRBJ2-1	CSATPSGPYNEQFF	TGCAGTGCCACTCCTAGCGGACCCTACAATGAGCAGTTCTTC
NA	NA	TRBV2	TRBJ1-2	CASTEGGLGFQDYTF	TGTGCCAGCACCGAGGGGGGTTTGGGGTTTCAAGACTACACCTTC
NA	NA	TRBV19	TRBJ2-2	CASNTGGNTGELFF	TGTGCCAGCAATACCGGTGGGAACACCGGGGAGCTGTTTTTT
TRBD1	many	TRBV28	TRBJ1-6	CASKGADSTNSPLHF	TGTGCCAGCAAGGGGGCAGATAGTACGAATTCACCCCTCCACTTT
TRBD1	once	TRBV19	TRBJ2-1	CASSIAQGDEQFF	TGTGCCAGTAGTATAGCACAGGGGGATGAGCAGTTCTTC
NA	many	TRBV27	TRBJ2-1	CASSLGGTIGDEQFF	TGTGCCAGCAGTTTGGGCGGGACCATTGGGGATGAGCAGTTCTTC
NA	NA	TRBV28	TRBJ2-1	CASTRRDSYNEQFF	TGTGCCAGCACCCGAAGGGACTCCTACAATGAGCAGTTCTTC
TRBD1	NA	TRBV10-3	TRBJ2-1	CATRTGDGGYNEQFF	TGTGCCACCCGGACAGGGGATGGGGGGTACAATGAGCAGTTCTTC
TRBD1	many	TRBV11-2	TRBJ2-1	CASSLEWDRGYNEQFF	TGTGCCAGCAGCTTAGAGTGGGACAGGGGTTACAATGAGCAGTTCTTC
NA	NA	TRBV6-2/TRBV6-3	TRBJ2-7	CASSAPQWAISEQYF	TGTGCCAGCAGTGCACCCCAGTGGGCCATTTCCGAGCAGTACTTC
TRBD2	few	TRBV24-1	TRBJ2-4	CATSPGGSGRENIQYF	TGTGCCACCAGCCCGGGGGGAAGCGGGAGGGAAAACATTCAGTACTTC
TRBD2	few	TRBV20-1	TRBJ2-3	CKAGGPGDTQYF	TGCAAGGCGGGAGGGCCGGGAGATACGCAGTATTTT
NA	many	TRBV6-1	TRBJ1-6	CASRAWGVGSYNSPLHF	TGTGCCAGCAGGGCCTGGGGGGTAGGCTCCTATAATTCACCCCTCCACTTT
TRBD1	NA	TRBV19	TRBJ2-2	CASSTPGQGAGELFF	TGTGCCAGTAGTACACCGGGACAGGGGGCCGGGGAGCTGTTTTTT
NA	many	TRBV5-1	TRBJ1-1	CASSLVGTSKAFF	TGCGCCAGCAGCTTGGTGGGGACCAGTAAAGCTTTCTTT
NA	many	TRBV24-1	TRBJ1-1	CATSARPYTEAFF	TGTGCCACCAGTGCAAGACCGTACACTGAAGCTTTCTTT
NA	many	TRBV10-3	TRBJ2-7	CAISESGSGTYEQYF	TGTGCCATCAGTGAGTCGGGTAGCGGAACCTACGAGCAGTACTTC
NA	NA	TRBV19	TRBJ2-3	CASSIHSTSVADTQYF	TGTGCCAGTAGTATACACTCAACTAGTGTAGCTGATACGCAGTATTTT
NA	few	TRBV2	TRBJ1-5	CASRSRGLNQPQHF	TGTGCCAGCAGGTCCCGGGGTCTCAATCAGCCCCAGCATTTT
TRBD2	NA	TRBV3-1	TRBJ2-1	CASSQDLASGRHNEQFF	TGTGCCAGCAGCCAAGATCTCGCTAGCGGGAGGCACAATGAGCAGTTCTTC
NA	few	TRBV27	TRBJ2-5	CASSLFARPRETQYF	TGTGCCAGCAGTTTATTCGCGAGACCGCGAGAGACCCAGTACTTC
TRBD2	NA	TRBV29-1	TRBJ2-6	CSVVGGGGANVLTF	TGCAGCGTTGTTGGCGGGGGTGGGGCCAACGTCCTGACTTTC
TRBD1	NA	TRBV7-6	TRBJ2-1	CASSSGQGGFNEQFF	TGTGCCAGCAGCTCGGGACAGGGGGGATTCAATGAGCAGTTCTTC
TRBD1	NA	TRBV30	TRBJ2-2	CAWSLDRVGGELFF	TGTGCCTGGAGTCTGGACAGGGTCGGCGGGGAGCTGTTTTTT
NA	many	TRBV20-1	TRBJ2-1	CSASPRRGIYNEQFF	TGCAGTGCTAGTCCCCGCCGCGGGATTTACAATGAGCAGTTCTTC
NA	NA	TRBV30	TRBJ2-1	CAWKGWAALSSYNEQFF	TGTGCCTGGAAGGGCTGGGCGGCCCTTAGCTCCTACAATGAGCAGTTCTTC
TRBD1	few	TRBV2	TRBJ2-3	CASATDREGTDTQYF	TGTGCCAGCGCGACGGACAGGGAGGGCACAGATACGCAGTATTTT
NA	many	TRBV2	TRBJ2-1	CASSEALPGTEFYNEQFF	TGTGCCAGCAGTGAAGCGCTTCCTGGGACGGAATTTTACAATGAGCAGTTCTTC
TRBD2	many	TRBV5-1	TRBJ2-1	CASSSLADTYNEQFF	TGCGCCAGCAGTTCACTAGCGGATACATACAATGAGCAGTTCTTC
TRBD2	NA	TRBV6-5	TRBJ2-7	CASSSYPSGAGISYEQYF	TGTGCCAGCAGTTCCTACCCCTCTGGAGCGGGGATCTCCTACGAGCAGTACTTC
NA	few	TRBV27	TRBJ2-3	CASSLSGFTQYF	TGTGCCAGCAGTTTATCCGGGTTCACGCAGTATTTT
NA	many	TRBV7-9	TRBJ2-3	CASSLSLDTQYF	TGTGCCAGCAGCTTATCTTTAGATACGCAGTATTTT
NA	many	TRBV11-2	TRBJ1-1	CASSPAPLDGTEAFF	TGTGCCAGCAGCCCGGCCCCCCTCGACGGCACTGAAGCTTTCTTT
TRBD2	many	TRBV20-1	TRBJ2-1	CSAVHSGRAENEQFF	TGCAGTGCTGTTCACAGCGGGAGGGCCGAGAATGAGCAGTTCTTC
TRBD1	many	TRBV12-3/TRBV12-4	TRBJ1-2	CASSSWQQGNYGYTF	TGTGCCAGCAGTTCCTGGCAACAGGGGAACTATGGCTACACCTTC
NA	few	TRBV5-1	TRBJ2-4	CASSLQGGINIQYF	TGCGCCAGCAGCTTGCAGGGGGGGATCAACATTCAGTACTTC
NA	NA	TRBV28	TRBJ2-6	CASRSLNEGTGANVLTF	TGTGCCAGCAGAAGTCTTAATGAGGGGACTGGGGCCAACGTCCTGACTTTC
NA	many	TRBV28	TRBJ2-7	CASSSSDGLYEQYF	TGTGCCAGCAGTTCCTCGGACGGTCTCTACGAGCAGTACTTC
TRBD1	many	TRBV20-1	TRBJ2-3	CSARGDRTDTQYF	TGCAGTGCTAGAGGGGACAGGACAGATACGCAGTATTTT
NA	few	TRBV25-1	TRBJ1-1	CASSRRLNTEAFF	TGTGCCAGCAGTAGACGGTTGAACACTGAAGCTTTCTTT
NA	many	TRBV6-6	TRBJ2-7	CASSYLEWPSYEQYF	TGTGCCAGCAGTTACCTTGAATGGCCCTCCTACGAGCAGTACTTC
NA	few	TRBV6-1	TRBJ2-2	CASGGGGRIGELFF	TGTGCCAGCGGAGGGGGGGGGCGGATCGGGGAGCTGTTTTTT
NA	NA	TRBV11-2	TRBJ2-7	CASSLFGGPYEQYF	TGTGCCAGCAGCTTATTCGGCGGACCCTACGAGCAGTACTTC
TRBD1	many	TRBV5-1	TRBJ2-3	CASSTGTGKYTDTQYF	TGCGCCAGCAGCACCGGGACAGGAAAATACACAGATACGCAGTATTTT
NA	many	TRBV28	TRBJ2-7	CASSLSRVSYEQYF	TGTGCCAGCAGTTTATCGCGGGTCTCCTACGAGCAGTACTTC
NA	few	TRBV7-2	TRBJ1-3	CASSMDRLGNTIYF	TGTGCCAGCAGCATGGACAGACTTGGAAACACCATATATTTT
TRBD2	few	TRBV7-2	TRBJ2-7	CASSLRWASGSDEQYF	TGTGCCAGCAGCTTAAGGTGGGCTAGCGGGAGCGACGAGCAGTACTTC
NA	many	TRBV12-5	TRBJ2-2	CASGLHGLATNTGELFF	TGTGCTAGTGGTTTGCACGGACTCGCTACGAACACCGGGGAGCTGTTTTTT
NA	few	TRBV6-1	TRBJ1-5	CASWSSQQPQHF	TGTGCCAGCTGGAGTTCCCAACAGCCCCAGCATTTT
NA	NA	TRBV9	TRBJ2-3	CASSVALQGVADTQYF	TGTGCCAGCAGCGTAGCCCTACAGGGTGTAGCAGATACGCAGTATTTT
NA	few	TRBV2	TRBJ2-7	CASSEALDGYEQYF	TGTGCCAGCAGTGAAGCGCTTGACGGCTACGAGCAGTACTTC
NA	many	TRBV24-1	TRBJ2-7	CATSDNTGLVHEQYF	TGTGCCACCAGTGACAATACAGGGTTGGTCCACGAGCAGTACTTC
NA	few	TRBV12-3/TRBV12-4	TRBJ2-2	CASSLVAGAGELFF	TGTGCCAGCAGTTTAGTTGCAGGCGCCGGGGAGCTGTTTTTT
TRBD2	few	TRBV30	TRBJ2-7	CAWTFGGGSYEQYF	TGTGCCTGGACTTTTGGGGGGGGGTCGTACGAGCAGTACTTC
NA	NA	TRBV28	TRBJ2-1	CASSRSRGFNKQFF	TGTGCCAGCAGTAGAAGCAGGGGCTTCAATAAACAGTTCTTC
TRBD2	many	TRBV13	TRBJ2-1	CASSLGLAGENNEQFF	TGTGCCAGCAGCTTGGGACTAGCGGGAGAAAACAATGAGCAGTTCTTC
TRBD1	few	TRBV5-1	TRBJ2-1	CASSFDGGTGLNEQFF	TGCGCCAGCAGCTTTGATGGCGGGACAGGCCTCAATGAGCAGTTCTTC
NA	many	TRBV12-3/TRBV12-4	TRBJ2-7	CASSLGRSAGKTFGEQYF	TGTGCCAGCAGTTTAGGCAGGTCGGCAGGGAAAACCTTCGGCGAGCAGTACTTC
TRBD1	NA	TRBV11-2	TRBJ1-1	CASSQITGGTEAFF	TGTGCCAGCAGCCAAATTACAGGGGGCACTGAAGCTTTCTTT